This TCR beta chain stems from a study of blood T cells in healthy people across ages. A second PCR, run for about 6 to 11 cycles, used a sample-barcoded 5' primer plus a J-beta primer mix. TCRdb re-analysed the 5' RACE reads in MiXCR, keeping a single row per CDR3 protein. The data show around 850,000 distinct CDR3 sequences, 35% to 40% seen once. V gave up 4 bases and J gave up 0 bases, with 12 bases separating them. Per germline, CDR1 SGHRS and CDR2 YFSETQ. CDR3 length equals 15 residues. V is TRBV5-1 and J is TRBJ2-3; D is unclear. This receptor was obtained from a young man in good health. Sequences were obtained from blood. In DNA, the CDR3 is TGCGCCAGCAGCCGCCCATACGAAAGCACAGATACGCAGTATTTT. Translation gives CASSRPYESTDTQYF. Based on the CDR3 plus reference TRBV5-1 and TRBJ2-3, the full variable domain is KAGVTQTPRYLIKTRGQQVTLSCSPISGHRSVSWYQQTPGQGLQFLFEYFSETQRNKGNFPGRFSGRQFSNSRSEMNVSTLELGDSALYLCASSRPYESTDTQYFGPGTRLTVL.